This T cell receptor beta chain is from a study of blood T cell repertoires in COVID-19. Study information: The United States, Italy and Spain were the sources of the acute and convalescent COVID-19 samples. The cDNA or gDNA used as material had been derived from T cells, B-cell-depleted T cells, or PBMCs.

In the authors' methods: The authors estimated nucleated cell counts from reference gene primer amplification. Data came from immunoSEQ multiplex PCR; TCRdb stores just in-frame clones and leaves some out. D and trimming come from the DNA, and the V and J calls and clone size come from that table. The sample yields just under 85,000 clones, about 83% seen once. The length of the CDR3 is 16 residues. Germline trimming cut 0 bases from V and 7 bases from J; bases unmatched to any gene: 4. CDR1 is SGDLS, CDR2 YYNGEE, per germline. V is TRBV9 and J is TRBJ2-1; 13 bases match TRBD2. The sequenced sample was peripheral blood. This receptor was taken from a woman older than 75 with acute or convalescent COVID-19. The CDR3 sequence is CASSVGGLAGLNEQFF. The CDR3 nucleotides are TGTGCCAGCAGCGTAGGGGGACTAGCGGGATTGAATGAGCAGTTCTTC.